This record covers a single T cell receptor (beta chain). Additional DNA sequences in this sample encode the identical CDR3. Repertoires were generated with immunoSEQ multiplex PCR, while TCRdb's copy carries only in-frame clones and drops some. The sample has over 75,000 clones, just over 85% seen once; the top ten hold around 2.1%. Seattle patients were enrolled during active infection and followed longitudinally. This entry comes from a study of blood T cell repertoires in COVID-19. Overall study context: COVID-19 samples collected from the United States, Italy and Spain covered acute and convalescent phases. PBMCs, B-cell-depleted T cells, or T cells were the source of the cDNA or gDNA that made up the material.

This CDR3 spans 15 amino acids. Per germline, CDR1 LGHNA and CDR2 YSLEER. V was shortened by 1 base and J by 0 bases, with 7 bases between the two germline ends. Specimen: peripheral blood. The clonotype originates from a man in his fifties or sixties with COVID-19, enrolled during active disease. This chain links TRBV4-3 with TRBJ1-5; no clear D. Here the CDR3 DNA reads TGCGCCAGCAGCCAAGGATGGCCTAGCAATCAGCCCCAGCATTTT. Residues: CASSQGWPSNQPQHF.